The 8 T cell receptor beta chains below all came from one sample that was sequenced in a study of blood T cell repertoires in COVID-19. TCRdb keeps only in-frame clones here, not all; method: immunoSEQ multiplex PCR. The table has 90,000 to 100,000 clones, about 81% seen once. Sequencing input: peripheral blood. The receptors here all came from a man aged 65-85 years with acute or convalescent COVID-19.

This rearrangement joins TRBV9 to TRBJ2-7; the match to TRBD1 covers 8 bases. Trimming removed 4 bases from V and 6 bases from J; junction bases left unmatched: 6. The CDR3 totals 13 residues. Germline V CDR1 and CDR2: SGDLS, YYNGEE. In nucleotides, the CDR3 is TGTGCCAGCAGCCTTAGGACAGGGTTCGAGCAGTACTTC. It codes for CASSLRTGFEQYF.

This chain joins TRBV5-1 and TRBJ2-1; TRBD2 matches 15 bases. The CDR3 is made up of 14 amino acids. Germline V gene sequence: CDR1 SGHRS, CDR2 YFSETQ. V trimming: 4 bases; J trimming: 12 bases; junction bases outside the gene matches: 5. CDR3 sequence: CASSAGLAGGGQFF. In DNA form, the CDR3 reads TGCGCCAGCAGCGCGGGACTAGCGGGAGGCGGGCAGTTCTTC.

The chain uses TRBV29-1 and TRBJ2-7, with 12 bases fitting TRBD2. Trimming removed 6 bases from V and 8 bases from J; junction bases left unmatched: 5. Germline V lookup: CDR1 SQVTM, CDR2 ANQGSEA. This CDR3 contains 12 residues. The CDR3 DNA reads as TGCAGCGTGACCGGACTAGCGGGACAGCAGTACTTC. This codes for CSVTGLAGQQYF.

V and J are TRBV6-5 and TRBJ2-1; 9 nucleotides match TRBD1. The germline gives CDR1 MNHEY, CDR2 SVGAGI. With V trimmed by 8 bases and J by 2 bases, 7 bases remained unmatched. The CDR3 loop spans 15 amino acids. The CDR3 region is CASLFDRGAYNEQFF. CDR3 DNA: TGTGCCAGCCTCTTTGACAGGGGGGCCTACAATGAGCAGTTCTTC.

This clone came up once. CDR3 amino acids: CAIADRVTSEQYF. CDR3 coding DNA: TGTGCCATCGCGGACAGGGTGACGTCCGAGCAGTACTTC. The chain has TRBV10-3 and TRBJ2-7, with 8 nucleotides matching TRBD1. Germline lookup yields CDR1 ENHRY and CDR2 SYGVKD. The CDR3 sequence is 13 residues long. The ends lost 8 bases at V and 6 bases at J; junction bases unmatched: 9.

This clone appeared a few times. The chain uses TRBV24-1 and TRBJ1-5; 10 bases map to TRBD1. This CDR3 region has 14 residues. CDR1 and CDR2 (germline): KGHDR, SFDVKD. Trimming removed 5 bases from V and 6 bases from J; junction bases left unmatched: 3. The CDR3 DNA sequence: TGTGCCACCAGTGGGACAGGGGGGTTTCAGCCCCAGCATTTT. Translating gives CATSGTGGFQPQHF.

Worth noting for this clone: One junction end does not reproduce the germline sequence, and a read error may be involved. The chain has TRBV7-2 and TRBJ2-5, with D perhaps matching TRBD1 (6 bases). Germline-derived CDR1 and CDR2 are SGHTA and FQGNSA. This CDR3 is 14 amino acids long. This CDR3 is CASSPGQLWETQYF. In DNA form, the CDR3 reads TGTGCTAGCAGCCCCGGACAGTTATGGGAGACCCAGTACTTC.

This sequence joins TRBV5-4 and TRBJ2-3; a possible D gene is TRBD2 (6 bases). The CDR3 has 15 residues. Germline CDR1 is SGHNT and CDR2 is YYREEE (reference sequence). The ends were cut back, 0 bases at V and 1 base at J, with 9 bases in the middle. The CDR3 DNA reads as TGTGCCAGCAGCTTGGCCCCGGGAGGCACAGATACGCAGTATTTT. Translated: CASSLAPGGTDTQYF.